This TCR beta chain was captured by sequencing in a study of Graves' ophthalmopathy and Graves' hyperthyroidism. This clonotype has ten or more counts. Researchers took RNA transcripts and amplified TCR beta CDR3 regions from them. First-round RT-PCR with HTBI primers preceded a second-round multiplex PCR. TCRdb passed the multiplex PCR reads through MiXCR, listing each CDR3 protein once. The table has 680,000 or so distinct CDR3 sequences, 20% to 25% seen once. V shed 2 bases and J shed 1 base, with 11 bases lying between them. Germline CDR1 is MNHEY and CDR2 is SVGAGI. CDR3 length: 15 residues. The V and J genes are TRBV6-5 and TRBJ2-5; D ambiguous. The receptor was derived from a woman aged 18-29 years with stable Graves' hyperthyroidism. Some clones in this sample may be carry-over from other donors' samples. The sequenced material came from peripheral blood. The DNA for the CDR3 is TGTGCCAGCAGTTACGGCACCAACCTCCAAGAGACCCAGTACTTC. Protein product: CASSYGTNLQETQYF.